This T cell receptor (beta chain) was identified during a study of CD8 T cells in ankylosing spondylitis. Study outcomes and limitations: CD8+ by phenotype, disease-linked clones were relatively rare in peripheral blood. Certain motif variants had earlier appeared in reactive arthritis synovial fluid and blood. Characteristic of ankylosing spondylitis blood, it appeared, was a TCR beta motif comprising several highly homologous variants.

Points on this clonotype: The antigen is not known.

The authors made TCR beta libraries by quantitative 5'-RACE with molecular barcodes. TCRdb reprocessed the 5' RACE reads with MiXCR, giving one entry per CDR3 protein. The top ten hold approximately 15% of the sample, which has roughly 160,000 distinct CDR3 sequences, 9.8% seen once. Per the germline V gene, CDR1 is SQVTM and CDR2 is ANQGSEA. Unmatched junction bases numbered 5, after V lost 6 bases and J lost 1 base. The CDR3 has 14 amino acids. The sequenced sample consisted of blood, either unsorted or a sorted T cell fraction (not recorded which). The receptor's source is a female donor with ankylosing spondylitis or in good health (not recorded which). The chain has TRBV29-1 and TRBJ2-1; the match to TRBD2 covers 8 bases. This CDR3 is CSVAGTSSYNEQFF. The DNA for the CDR3 is TGCAGCGTGGCCGGGACTAGTTCCTACAATGAGCAGTTCTTC.